One sample yielded the 30 T cell receptor beta chains listed below, sequenced in a study of blood T cell repertoires in COVID-19. Profiling relied on immunoSEQ multiplex PCR, and the TCRdb table lists in-frame clones only, not all of them. The sample includes more than 300,000 clones, 85% to 90% of them seen just once. The material sequenced was peripheral blood. Receptors were obtained from a woman in her thirties with COVID-19, enrolled during active disease.

This chain uses TRBV6-1 with TRBJ2-7; TRBD1 might be the D (6 bases). There are 15 residues in the CDR3. V dropped 1 base and J dropped 3 bases, with 13 bases sitting between them. Germline CDR1 reads MNHNS; CDR2 reads SASEGT. The CDR3 region has the DNA TGTGCCAGCAGTGAAGGGCAGGGGACGTACTACGAGCAGTACGTC. Its protein is CASSEGQGTYYEQYV.

J is TRBJ2-1 and V is TRBV27; the D gene is possibly TRBD2 (6 bases). This CDR3 region has 17 residues. CDR1 is MNHEY, CDR2 SMNVEV, per germline (reference sequence). The ends were cut back, 2 bases at V and 0 bases at J, with 14 bases in the middle. The CDR3 is CASSLRLAGSSYNEQFF. The CDR3 bases are TGTGCCAGCAGTTTAAGGCTGGCGGGGAGCTCCTACAATGAGCAGTTCTTC.

This chain connects TRBV13 to TRBJ1-1; D is perhaps TRBD1 (5 bases). CDR1 is PRHDT and CDR2 is FYEKMQ in the germline V gene (reference sequence). V lost 3 bases and J lost 3, with 8 bases in between. This CDR3 contains 13 residues. The CDR3 coding sequence is TGTGCCAGCAGCTTTGCAGGGTACACTGAAGCTTTCTTT. Residues: CASSFAGYTEAFF. Supplemented by reference TRBV13 and TRBJ1-1, the full variable domain reads AAGVIQSPRHLIKEKRETATLKCYPIPRHDTVYWYQQGPGQDPQFLISFYEKMQSDKGSIPDRFSAQQFSDYHSELNMSSLELGDSALYFCASSFAGYTEAFFGQGTRLTVV.

The rearrangement uses TRBV12-3 or TRBV12-4 and TRBJ2-2; a possible D gene is TRBD1 (5 bases). The ends were cut back, 3 bases at V and 11 bases at J, with 7 bases in the middle. The CDR3 spans 11 residues. The CDR3 DNA sequence: TGTGCCAGCAGTTTGGACATAGAGCTGTTTTTT. It codes for CASSLDIELFF.

This clone was observed a few times. Other DNA sequences within the sample encode an identical CDR3. V gene TRBV6-5 combines with J gene TRBJ1-2; 7 bases line up with TRBD1. CDR1 is MNHEY and CDR2 is SVGAGI in the germline V gene. The CDR3 has 13 amino acids. The trim removed 6 bases at V and 2 bases at J, leaving 3 bases unmatched. This CDR3 is CASSPQGNYGYTF. CDR3 bases: TGTGCCAGCAGCCCACAGGGGAACTATGGCTACACCTTC.

V and J are TRBV5-6 and TRBJ1-1; D is perhaps TRBD1 (6 bases). CDR3 length: 16 amino acids. CDR1 SGHDT and CDR2 YYEEEE come from the germline V gene. Trimming left V 4 bases short and J 0 bases short, with 16 bases between. The CDR3 protein is CASSPLRGGLNTEAFF. The CDR3 coding sequence is TGTGCCAGCAGCCCCTTAAGGGGGGGCCTGAACACTGAAGCTTTCTTT.

The rearrangement joins TRBV15 to TRBJ2-5; 8 bases fit TRBD2. Looked up from germline, CDR1 is LNHNV and CDR2 is YYDKDF (reference sequence). The CDR3 has 19 amino acids. V was clipped by 0 bases and J by 0 bases; unmatched bases: 12. The CDR3 region has the DNA TGTGCCACCAGCAGAGAGGCACTGGAGGAGCGGGGGTACCAAGAGACCCAGTACTTC. This encodes CATSREALEERGYQETQYF.

The rearrangement joins TRBV10-3 to TRBJ2-3; D is possibly TRBD2 (5 bases). Trimming left V 8 bases short and J 5 bases short, with 11 bases between. There are 12 residues in the CDR3. Germline V gene data show CDR1 as ENHRY and CDR2 as SYGVKD. CDR3 sequence reads: CAIGREGDTQYF. The DNA of the CDR3 is TGTGCCATCGGCCGCGAGGGAGATACGCAGTATTTT.

The J gene is TRBJ2-1, the V gene TRBV7-9; 10 bases fit TRBD2. CDR1 SEHNR and CDR2 FQNEAQ come from the germline V gene (reference sequence). CDR3 size: 15 residues. Trimming cost V 6 bases and J 6 bases; bases outside gene matches: 8. The CDR3 nucleotides read TGTGCCAGCAGGGGACTAGCGCCAATCCCCAATGAGCAGTTCTTC. Translation gives CASRGLAPIPNEQFF.

The sample holds one count of this clone. The J gene is TRBJ1-2, the V gene TRBV7-9; maybe TRBD1 (5 bases). From germline, CDR1 is SEHNR and CDR2 FQNEAQ (reference sequence). The CDR3 totals 13 residues. V was clipped by 5 bases and J by 5 bases, with 12 bases between them. The CDR3 bases are TGTGCCAGCAGCCCCGACAGCATATATGGCTACACCTTC. Amino acids: CASSPDSIYGYTF.

V usage is TRBV3-1 (or the pseudogene TRBV3-2) and J usage is TRBJ1-1; D remains ambiguous. V lost 1 base, J lost 10 bases, and 13 bases lay in between. CDR3 length equals 13 residues. From germline, CDR1 is LGHDT and CDR2 YNNKEL (reference sequence). The CDR3 loop is CASSQVVRSGAFF. In DNA form, the CDR3 reads TGTGCCAGCAGCCAAGTGGTAAGGAGTGGAGCTTTCTTT.

The gene calls are TRBV19 and TRBJ2-2; D is perhaps TRBD1 (7 bases). V was clipped by 9 bases and J by 5 bases, with 13 bases between them. Germline V gives CDR1 LNHDA, CDR2 SQIVND (reference sequence). The CDR3 runs to 13 residues. CDR3 bases: TGTGCCAGCAGGGGGGCCGGGACCGGGGAGCTGTTTTTT. This translates into CASRGAGTGELFF.

This chain joins TRBV24-1 and TRBJ2-7, with 7 positions matching TRBD1. This CDR3 contains 15 residues. The V and J ends lost 8 bases and 3 bases, in that order; junction bases with no gene match: 12. The germline CDR1 and CDR2 sequences are KGHDR and SFDVKD. CDR3 sequence (DNA): TGTGCCACCATGGGCTGGGGACAGAACGGCTACGAGCAGTACTTC. Translated: CATMGWGQNGYEQYF.

The chain carries TRBV4-2 and TRBJ1-5; the match to TRBD1 covers 7 bases. Germline V gives CDR1 LGHNA, CDR2 YNFKEQ. The CDR3 has 16 amino acids. Trimming cost V 0 bases and J 2 bases; bases outside gene matches: 4. In nucleotides, the CDR3 is TGTGCCAGCAGCCAAGATAATACAGGGGGCAATCAGCCCCAGCATTTT. It yields the protein CASSQDNTGGNQPQHF.

The CDR3 DNA reads TGTGCCAGCAGTTTAGGGGGCCATGAGCAGTTCTTC. Its translation: CASSLGGHEQFF. The gene calls are TRBV12-3 or TRBV12-4 and TRBJ2-1, with D possibly being TRBD1 (5 bases). The CDR3 spans 12 residues. V lost 1 base to trimming and J lost 8 bases, with 6 bases between them.

The chain combines TRBV6-6 with TRBJ2-2, with 7 bases identical to TRBD1. The V gene end was trimmed by 3 bases and the J gene end by 4 bases; junction bases not matched to a gene: 8. The CDR3 totals 16 residues. The germline gives CDR1 MNHNY, CDR2 SVGAGI (reference sequence). CDR3 sequence (DNA): TGTGCCAGCAGTTATGTATCCGGGACAGTCACCGGGGAGCTGTTTTTT. Translating gives CASSYVSGTVTGELFF.

The chain joins TRBV11-3 to TRBJ2-1; 7 nucleotides align to TRBD2. This CDR3 contains 14 residues. The germline gives CDR1 SGHNT, CDR2 YENEEA. J lost 3 bases, V lost 5 bases, and 4 bases had no gene match. CDR3 coding DNA: TGTGCCAGCAGCCGGGAGGTTATCTACAATGAGCAGTTCTTC. Protein: CASSREVIYNEQFF.

The gene calls are TRBV19 and TRBJ2-1, with TRBD2 matching over 15 bases. The CDR3 extends over 17 amino acids. Germline CDR1 LNHDA, CDR2 SQIVND (reference sequence). Losses at the gene ends were 5 bases for V and 2 bases for J; bases not matched to a gene: 4. DNA for the CDR3: TGTGCCAGTAGTGTCGGGACTAGCGGGGGGACCTACAATGAGCAGTTCTTC. Its translation: CASSVGTSGGTYNEQFF.

V gene TRBV7-2 combines with J gene TRBJ2-6; tentative D call: TRBD2 (6 bases). Germline assignment: CDR1 SGHTA and CDR2 FQGNSA. The CDR3 has 16 residues. The V and J ends lost 1 base and 2 bases respectively, with 9 bases between them. CDR3 residues: CASSLGRGTGANVLTF. Here the CDR3 DNA reads TGTGCCAGCAGCTTAGGTCGGGGGACTGGGGCCAACGTCCTGACTTTC.

The chain links TRBV7-2 to TRBJ1-2, with 7 bases lining up with TRBD1. V dropped 6 bases and J dropped 8; count of bases not matched to a gene: 9. This CDR3 is built from 13 residues. Germline V gives CDR1 SGHTA, CDR2 FQGNSA. The CDR3 DNA follows: TGTGCCAGCAGTCTTCAGACAGGGTACGGCTACACCTTC. As protein: CASSLQTGYGYTF.

This chain uses TRBV7-2 with TRBJ1-4, with TRBD1 identical over 7 bases. The length of the CDR3 is 13 residues. Germline lookup yields CDR1 SGHTA and CDR2 FQGNSA. V was clipped by 1 base and J by 13 bases; unmatched bases: 6. The CDR3 sequence: CASSLGQGGGLFF. CDR3 DNA sequence: TGTGCCAGCAGCTTAGGGCAGGGGGGAGGACTGTTTTTT.

The chain has TRBV15 and TRBJ2-3; TRBD2 agrees at 8 bases. The CDR3 is 15 residues long. Germline CDR1 LNHNV, CDR2 YYDKDF (reference sequence). The junction had 7 bases not matched to a gene; V was cut back by 1 base and J by 7 bases. CDR3 loop: CATSRGTGGRNTQYF. The CDR3 nucleotides are TGTGCCACCAGCAGAGGTACGGGGGGGCGTAATACGCAGTATTTT.

This chain links TRBV12-3 or TRBV12-4 with TRBJ1-2; D is uncertain. There are 13 residues in the CDR3. V was trimmed by 3 bases and J by 3 bases, leaving 8 bases between them. This CDR3 reads CASSLEVYYGYTF. The DNA of the CDR3 is TGTGCCAGCAGTTTGGAGGTCTACTATGGCTACACCTTC.

J is TRBJ1-3 and V is TRBV9, with TRBD1 as a possible D gene (6 bases). This CDR3 is 16 amino acids long. Germline CDR1 SGDLS, CDR2 YYNGEE. Trimming pared 3 bases from V and 0 bases from J, leaving 13 bases between. CDR3 in amino acids: CASSGYREHSGNTIYF. In nucleotides, the CDR3 is TGTGCCAGCAGCGGATACAGGGAACACTCTGGAAACACCATATATTTT.

Remarks on this clone: Different DNA sequences within this sample yield the same CDR3. This chain uses TRBV5-1 with TRBJ1-2; tentative D call: TRBD1 (5 bases). The V gene lost 1 base and the J gene lost 4 bases, with 8 bases spanning the gap. Germline V gives CDR1 SGHRS, CDR2 YFSETQ. The CDR3 extends over 13 amino acids. The chain's CDR3 is CASSLQDSYGYTF. Here the CDR3 DNA reads TGCGCCAGCAGCTTGCAAGACAGCTATGGCTACACCTTC.

This chain links TRBV5-6 with TRBJ2-3, with 7 positions matching TRBD1. CDR3 size: 14 residues. Germline CDR1 SGHDT, CDR2 YYEEEE. Unmatched junction bases numbered 2, after V lost 0 bases and J lost 4 bases. The CDR3 here is CASSLGQGSDTQYF. The CDR3 region has the DNA TGTGCCAGCAGCTTGGGACAGGGATCAGATACGCAGTATTTT.

The chain uses TRBV4-2 and TRBJ1-4; 11 bases align to TRBD1. The CDR3 runs 17 residues. CDR1 is LGHNA, CDR2 YNFKEQ, per germline. V lost 5 bases to trimming and J lost 7 bases; unmatched junction nucleotides: 12. Here the CDR3 reads CASSSRDRGTFSEKLFF. The CDR3 nucleotides are TGTGCCAGCAGCTCACGGGACAGGGGGACATTCAGTGAAAAACTGTTTTTT.

The chain couples TRBV4-2 to TRBJ2-3; the match to TRBD2 covers 9 bases. The CDR3 has 16 residues. CDR1 is LGHNA, CDR2 YNFKEQ, per germline. V was pared by 3 bases and J by 0 bases, with 4 bases of the junction left unmatched. CDR3 protein: CASSQKSGGSTDTQYF. Here the CDR3 DNA reads TGTGCCAGCAGCCAGAAAAGCGGGGGGAGCACAGATACGCAGTATTTT.

The chain is built from TRBV2 and TRBJ2-1; 10 bases match TRBD2. V lost 6 bases and J lost 4; bases outside the gene matches: 9. CDR3 length: 16 amino acids. CDR1 and CDR2 (germline): SNHLY, FYNNEI. CDR3 residues: CASSPNSGGSYNEQFF. CDR3 DNA sequence: TGTGCCAGCAGCCCTAATAGCGGGGGGTCTTACAATGAGCAGTTCTTC.

The chain couples TRBV19 to TRBJ1-4, with D perhaps TRBD1 (5 bases). Germline-derived CDR1 and CDR2 are LNHDA and SQIVND (reference sequence). This CDR3 has 14 amino acids. V was trimmed by 7 bases and J by 0 bases, leaving 9 bases between them. This CDR3 reads CASTGITTNEKLFF. CDR3 coding DNA: TGTGCCAGTACAGGGATCACAACTAATGAAAAACTGTTTTTT.